A selection of T cell receptor beta chains follows, all from one sample in a study of blood T cell repertoires in COVID-19. Some clones are missing from TCRdb's copy, which holds only in-frame ones; the method was immunoSEQ multiplex PCR. The table records 200,000 to 250,000 clones, 88% of them present only once. Input material: PBMCs or T cells enriched from blood (not recorded which). These receptors originate from a woman between 45 and 60 years old with acute COVID-19. The CDR3 runs from the conserved cysteine through the conserved F or W. D genes are given only for firm matches.

J: TRBJ2-1; D: .; V: TRBV21-1; CDR3: CASSPSASGALEEQFF
J: TRBJ2-1; D: TRBD2; V: TRBV7-6; CDR3: CASSFLAGGVGDNEQFF
J: TRBJ1-1; D: .; V: TRBV25-1; CDR3: CASSEYQGGNTEAFF
J: TRBJ2-5; D: .; V: TRBV18; CDR3: CASSPPLEGPVYF
J: TRBJ2-1; D: .; V: TRBV2; CDR3: CASNSLGGLAYNEQFF
J: TRBJ2-2; D: TRBD2; V: TRBV5-4; CDR3: CASSLPGSGRPNTGELFF
J: TRBJ2-7; D: TRBD1; V: TRBV27; CDR3: CASGLDRDYEQYF
J: TRBJ1-5; D: .; V: TRBV3-1/TRBV3-2; CDR3: CASSQGLQGYQPQHF
J: TRBJ1-5; D: .; V: TRBV27; CDR3: CASSPRSAGHNQPQHF
J: TRBJ1-2; D: .; V: TRBV11-2; CDR3: CASSLGGGYGYTF
J: TRBJ2-1; D: TRBD2; V: TRBV27; CDR3: CASSYRTSVSNEQFF
J: TRBJ1-5; D: .; V: TRBV5-1; CDR3: CASSLVGEGNQPQHF
J: TRBJ2-5; D: TRBD2; V: TRBV25-1; CDR3: CASSESVAGGLETQYF
J: TRBJ1-3; D: .; V: TRBV6-5; CDR3: CASSSSGLSGNTIYF
J: TRBJ2-2; D: TRBD2; V: TRBV4-1; CDR3: CASSQVLAGLSLRELFF
J: TRBJ2-7; D: TRBD2; V: TRBV5-1; CDR3: CASSPRDSLSWGGPLSLVYEQYF
J: TRBJ1-2; D: .; V: TRBV6-5; CDR3: CATGGSGYGYTF
J: TRBJ2-7; D: .; V: TRBV28; CDR3: CASRSSSDYSSYEQYF
J: TRBJ2-5; D: TRBD2; V: TRBV3-1/TRBV3-2; CDR3: CASSQGGLLQETQYF
J: TRBJ2-7; D: .; V: TRBV10-3; CDR3: CAISDLTVDEQYF
J: TRBJ1-5; D: TRBD1; V: TRBV28; CDR3: CASSSWATGPQPQHF
J: TRBJ2-1; D: TRBD2; V: TRBV5-1; CDR3: CASSLRQGTSGRAENEQFF
J: TRBJ2-1; D: .; V: TRBV9; CDR3: CASSVVPGSDEQFF
J: TRBJ1-2; D: .; V: TRBV19; CDR3: CASSVRAGEYYGYTF
J: TRBJ2-3; D: TRBD1; V: TRBV7-3; CDR3: CASSLTPRTGKDSDTQYF